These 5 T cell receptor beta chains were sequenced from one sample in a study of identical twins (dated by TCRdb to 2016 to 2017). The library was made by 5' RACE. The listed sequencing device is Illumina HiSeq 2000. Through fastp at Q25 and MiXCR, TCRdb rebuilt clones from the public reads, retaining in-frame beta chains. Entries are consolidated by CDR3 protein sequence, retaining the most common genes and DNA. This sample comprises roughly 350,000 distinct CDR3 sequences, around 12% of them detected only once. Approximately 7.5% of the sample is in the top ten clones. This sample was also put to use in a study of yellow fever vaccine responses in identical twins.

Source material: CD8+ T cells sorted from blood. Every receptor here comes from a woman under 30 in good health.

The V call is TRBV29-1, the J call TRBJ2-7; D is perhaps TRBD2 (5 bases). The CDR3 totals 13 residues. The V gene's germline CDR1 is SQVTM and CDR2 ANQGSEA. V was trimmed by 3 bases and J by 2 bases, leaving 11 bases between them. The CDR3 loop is CSVEVDGTYEQYF. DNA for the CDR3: TGCAGCGTTGAGGTGGACGGGACCTACGAGCAGTACTTC.

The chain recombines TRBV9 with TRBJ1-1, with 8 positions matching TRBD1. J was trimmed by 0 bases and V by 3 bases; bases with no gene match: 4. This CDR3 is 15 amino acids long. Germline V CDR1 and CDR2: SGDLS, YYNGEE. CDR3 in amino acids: CASSATGGLNTEAFF. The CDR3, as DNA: TGTGCCAGCAGCGCTACAGGGGGACTGAACACTGAAGCTTTCTTT.

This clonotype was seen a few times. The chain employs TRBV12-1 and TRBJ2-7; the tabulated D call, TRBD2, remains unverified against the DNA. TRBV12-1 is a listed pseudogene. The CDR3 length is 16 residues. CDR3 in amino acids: CASSPQCRGLNYEQYV. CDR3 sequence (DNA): TGTGCCAGCAGCCCCCAATGCCGGGGACTTAATTACGAGCAGTACGTC.

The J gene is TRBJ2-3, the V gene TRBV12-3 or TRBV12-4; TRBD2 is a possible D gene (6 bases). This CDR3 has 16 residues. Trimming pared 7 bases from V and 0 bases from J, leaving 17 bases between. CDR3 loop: CASKGSGTLSTDTQYF. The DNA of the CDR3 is TGTGCCAGCAAGGGTAGCGGAACCCTAAGCACAGATACGCAGTATTTT.

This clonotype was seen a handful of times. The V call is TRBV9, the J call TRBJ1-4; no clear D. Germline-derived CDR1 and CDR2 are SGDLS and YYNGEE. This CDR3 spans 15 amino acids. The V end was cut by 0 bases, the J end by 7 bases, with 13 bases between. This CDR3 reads CASSVEGSPGEKLFF. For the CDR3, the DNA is TGTGCCAGCAGCGTAGAGGGTTCTCCGGGTGAAAAACTGTTTTTT.